These 30 T cell receptor beta chains originate from one sample sequenced in a study of blood T cell repertoires in COVID-19. TCRdb's table, derived via immunoSEQ multiplex PCR, lists solely in-frame clones and lacks some. The profile covers approximately 170,000 clones, with roughly 85% appearing a single time and under 20% taken by the ten largest. The specimen was PBMCs or T cells enriched from blood (not recorded which). Source of these receptors: a woman aged 65 to 85 in a cohort exposed to, infected with or recovered from COVID-19 (not recorded which).

The CDR3 protein is CASREQGSVEKLFF. CDR3 bases: TGTGCCAGCAGGGAACAGGGATCGGTTGAAAAACTGTTTTTT. This rearrangement joins TRBV27 to TRBJ1-4, with D maybe TRBD1 (6 bases). The CDR3 has 14 residues. The V and J ends lost 6 bases and 7 bases respectively, with 15 bases between them. Looked up from germline, CDR1 is MNHEY and CDR2 is SMNVEV (reference sequence).

This clone was recorded only once. The chain has TRBV7-2 and TRBJ2-3; TRBD2 matches at 13 bases. V gave up 1 base and J gave up 8 bases; unmatched junction bases: 6. Germline lookup yields CDR1 SGHTA and CDR2 FQGNSA. The CDR3 is 16 amino acids. The CDR3 is CASSLVLAGGQSTQYF. DNA for the CDR3: TGTGCCAGCAGCTTAGTACTAGCGGGAGGGCAAAGTACGCAGTATTTT. The complete variable domain, with remaining parts taken from reference TRBV7-2 and TRBJ2-3, reads GAGVSQSPSNKVTEKGKDVELRCDPISGHTALYWYRQSLGQGLEFLIYFQGNSAPDKSGLPSDRFSAERTGGSVSTLTIQRTQQEDSAVYLCASSLVLAGGQSTQYFGPGTRLTVL.

This clone has just a few counts. The sample has other DNA sequences that encode this CDR3 too. J is TRBJ2-7 and V is TRBV18, with TRBD1 matching over 8 bases. The CDR3 consists of 14 residues. Looked up from germline, CDR1 is KGHSH and CDR2 is LQKENI. J lost 2 bases, V lost 0 bases, and 0 bases had no gene match. CDR3 coding DNA: TGTGCCAGCTCACCACCGACAGGGGCCTACGAGCAGTACTTC. Residues: CASSPPTGAYEQYF.

Comment on this clone: A much bigger clone sits one base away, suggesting this may be a read error. This CDR3 reads CASSLAGVYNEQFF. The CDR3 DNA reads TGTGCCAGCAGCTTAGCGGGAGTCTACAATGAGCAGTTCTTC. The chain combines TRBV7-3 with TRBJ2-1, with 7 nucleotides matching TRBD2. Trimming cost V 2 bases and J 3 bases; bases outside gene matches: 1. Looked up from germline, CDR1 is SGHTA and CDR2 is FQGTGA. The CDR3 is 14 residues long.

The chain employs TRBV5-4 and TRBJ2-7; D gene uncertain. Germline values: CDR1 SGHNT, CDR2 YYREEE (reference sequence). The CDR3 spans 14 residues. Trimming removed 2 bases from V and 2 bases from J, with 11 bases in between. The DNA of the CDR3 is TGTGCCAGCAGCTTTAGGAGTTTCCCCTACGAGCAGTACTTC. It translates to CASSFRSFPYEQYF.

V usage is TRBV24-1 and J usage is TRBJ2-2, with TRBD1 matching 8 bases. The CDR3 contains 18 residues. V was pared by 3 bases and J by 4 bases, with 12 bases of the junction left unmatched. Germline assignment: CDR1 KGHDR and CDR2 SFDVKD. CDR3 region: CATSDTYGQGKGTGELFF. CDR3 coding DNA: TGTGCCACCAGTGATACATACGGACAGGGCAAGGGCACCGGGGAGCTGTTTTTT.

This chain's CDR3 is CASTRQGAITEAFF. The CDR3 DNA reads as TGTGCCAGCACCCGACAGGGGGCGATCACTGAAGCTTTCTTT. This chain links TRBV7-9 with TRBJ1-1; the match to TRBD1 covers 10 bases. The CDR3 is 14 amino acids. Trimming at V came to 7 bases and at J to 4 bases, leaving 6 bases not matched to a gene. The germline CDR1 and CDR2 sequences are SEHNR and FQNEAQ (reference sequence).

V usage is TRBV7-9 and J usage is TRBJ2-1; TRBD2 aligns across 10 bases. V was pared by 5 bases and J by 7 bases, with 11 bases of the junction left unmatched. Germline values: CDR1 SEHNR, CDR2 FQNEAQ (reference sequence). The CDR3 spans 16 residues. CDR3 residues: CASSILKREGRNEQFF. In nucleotides, the CDR3 is TGTGCCAGCAGCATCCTAAAGCGGGAGGGCCGGAATGAGCAGTTCTTC.

The sample holds one count of this clone. The CDR3: CSVDAGNSGNTIYF. The CDR3 DNA sequence: TGCAGCGTTGATGCCGGGAATTCTGGAAACACCATATATTTT. The chain recombines TRBV29-1 with TRBJ1-3; D unresolved. Germline V CDR1 and CDR2: SQVTM, ANQGSEA. CDR3 size: 14 residues. V gave up 3 bases and J gave up 1 base, with 10 bases separating them.

The J gene is TRBJ2-1, the V gene TRBV28, with TRBD2 identical over 7 bases. Per the germline V gene, CDR1 is MDHEN and CDR2 is SYDVKM. The CDR3 runs 15 residues. Germline trimming cut 8 bases from V and 9 bases from J; bases unmatched to any gene: 16. In DNA, the CDR3 is TGTGCCAGCGAGGATCAGCGGGCTAGCGGAACTGAGCAGTTCTTC. Translated: CASEDQRASGTEQFF.

The chain is built from TRBV7-8 and TRBJ1-2; unclear D gene. The CDR3 spans 14 residues. Germline CDR1 SGHVS, CDR2 FQNEAQ. With 5 bases removed from V and 7 bases from J, the gap between germline ends came to 17 bases. The CDR3 spells CASSPHKRSGGYTF. The CDR3 DNA follows: TGTGCCAGCAGCCCCCACAAAAGAAGCGGTGGCTACACCTTC.

V gene TRBV11-2 combines with J gene TRBJ2-7; 9 bases align to TRBD2. After removal of 1 base from V and 1 base from J, the junction contained 2 bases not matched to a gene. The CDR3 is 15 residues long. The germline V gene has CDR1 SGHAT and CDR2 FQNNGV. CDR3 in amino acids: CASSLGLAVSYEQYF. The CDR3 bases are TGTGCCAGCAGCTTAGGACTAGCGGTTTCCTACGAGCAGTACTTC.

The CDR3 reads CASRLDKTYGYTF. Written as DNA, the CDR3 is TGTGCCAGCAGATTAGACAAGACCTATGGCTACACCTTC. The V and J genes are TRBV9 and TRBJ1-2; D is unclear. This CDR3 contains 13 residues. V lost 5 bases and J lost 4, with 12 bases in between. Germline assignment: CDR1 SGDLS and CDR2 YYNGEE. The full variable domain, completed using reference TRBV9 and TRBJ1-2, is DSGVTQTPKHLITATGQRVTLRCSPRSGDLSVYWYQQSLDQGLQFLIQYYNGEERAKGNILERFSAQQFPDLHSELNLSSLELGDSALYFCASRLDKTYGYTFGSGTRLTVV.

The rearrangement joins TRBV18 to TRBJ1-3; 7 positions match TRBD1. CDR1 is KGHSH, CDR2 LQKENI, per germline. The CDR3 has 15 residues. The V gene end was trimmed by 5 bases and the J gene end by 7 bases; junction bases not matched to a gene: 11. CDR3 in amino acids: CASSSNRGSRNTIYF. CDR3 bases: TGTGCCAGCTCATCAAACAGGGGCAGTCGGAACACCATATATTTT.

This clone was recorded once. V is TRBV5-4 and J is TRBJ2-3; tentatively, D is TRBD2 (5 bases). Looked up from germline, CDR1 is SGHNT and CDR2 is YYREEE (reference sequence). The CDR3 covers 14 residues. Trimming left V 0 bases short and J 2 bases short, with 7 bases between. The CDR3 DNA sequence: TGTGCCAGCAGCTTGGGGCGGGCCACAGATACGCAGTATTTT. This translates into CASSLGRATDTQYF.

The chain links TRBV28 to TRBJ2-3; a weak D match, TRBD2 (6 bases). CDR1 MDHEN and CDR2 SYDVKM come from the germline V gene. The CDR3 length is 16 residues. V lost 2 bases and J 0 bases, leaving 12 bases between the germline ends. The CDR3 nucleotides read TGTGCCAGCAGTTTACTCCCGGGACTCAGCACAGATACGCAGTATTTT. Its protein is CASSLLPGLSTDTQYF.

Of note for this clone: The sample contains more than one DNA sequence encoding this CDR3. The chain combines TRBV9 with TRBJ1-1, with TRBD1 as a possible D gene (6 bases). The germline CDR1 and CDR2 sequences are SGDLS and YYNGEE. Trimming cost V 2 bases and J 1 base, with 6 bases left between them. The CDR3 sequence is 13 residues long. DNA for the CDR3: TGTGCCAGCAGCGTGACAGGGAACACTGAAGCTTTCTTT. Its protein product is CASSVTGNTEAFF.

This CDR3 reads CASSVAGLRNTIYF. The CDR3 nucleotides read TGTGCCAGCAGCGTCGCAGGATTGCGAAACACCATATATTTT. V and J are TRBV5-4 and TRBJ1-3; D uncertain. The V gene's germline CDR1 is SGHNT and CDR2 YYREEE (reference sequence). The V gene lost 4 bases and the J gene lost 5 bases, with 13 bases spanning the gap. There are 14 residues in the CDR3.

The chain recombines TRBV10-1 with TRBJ2-5; 10 nucleotides align to TRBD1. Per the germline V gene, CDR1 is WNHNN and CDR2 is SYGVQD (reference sequence). The CDR3 runs to 17 residues. V was pared by 8 bases and J by 2 bases, with 14 bases of the junction left unmatched. CDR3 sequence: CASDRTGGGQLQETQYF. DNA for the CDR3: TGCGCCAGCGATCGGACAGGGGGGGGGCAACTACAAGAGACCCAGTACTTC.

The chain couples TRBV4-1 to TRBJ2-3; 9 positions agree with TRBD2. In germline, CDR1 is MGHRA, CDR2 YSYEKL. CDR3 length: 16 amino acids. V dropped 2 bases and J dropped 4; count of bases not matched to a gene: 7. CDR3 DNA sequence: TGCGCCAGCAGCCAATTTAGCGGGAGAACCCCAGATACGCAGTATTTT. This gives the protein CASSQFSGRTPDTQYF.

The chain has TRBV5-1 and TRBJ1-6, with unresolved D. From germline, CDR1 is SGHRS and CDR2 YFSETQ. Deletions cut 0 bases from V and 7 bases from J, with 8 bases between. This CDR3 is 14 amino acids long. CDR3 nucleotides: TGCGCCAGCAGCTTGGCGGGGTTCAATTCACCCCTCCACTTT. Its translation is CASSLAGFNSPLHF.

The genes are TRBV18 and TRBJ2-7, with TRBD2 identical over 9 bases. The CDR3 has 15 residues. CDR1 is KGHSH and CDR2 is LQKENI in the germline V gene. Unmatched junction bases numbered 8, after V lost 6 bases and J lost 2 bases. CDR3 coding DNA: TGTGCCAGCTCTCCCAGCGGGAGGCAACCCTACGAGCAGTACTTC. Its translation: CASSPSGRQPYEQYF.

The J gene is TRBJ2-5, the V gene TRBV5-1; possible D gene TRBD1, 5 bases. The V and J ends lost 1 base and 5 bases respectively, with 18 bases between them. Germline assignment: CDR1 SGHRS and CDR2 YFSETQ. The CDR3 length is 16 residues. CDR3 loop: CASSLWGGTNGETQYF. DNA of the CDR3: TGCGCCAGCAGCTTGTGGGGCGGAACTAATGGGGAGACCCAGTACTTC.

The chain uses TRBV2 and TRBJ1-2, with D possibly matching TRBD1 (6 bases). CDR1 is SNHLY and CDR2 is FYNNEI in the germline V gene. The CDR3 consists of 15 residues. Trimming left V 4 bases short and J 3 bases short, with 15 bases between. The CDR3 region is CASSVGGSLDYGYTF. Here the CDR3 DNA reads TGTGCCAGCAGTGTTGGGGGCTCGCTGGACTATGGCTACACCTTC.

This clone has a single count. The rearrangement joins TRBV6-5 to TRBJ1-1; TRBD1 might be the D (5 bases). The germline CDR1 and CDR2 sequences are MNHEY and SVGAGI. V shed 7 bases and J shed 7 bases, with 16 bases lying between them. The CDR3 has 13 residues. CDR3 in DNA: TGTGCCAGCACCAGGGACTTTTTGGGTGAAGCTTTCTTT. Amino acids: CASTRDFLGEAFF.

This clone was found once. The chain links TRBV2 to TRBJ2-3, with D tentatively TRBD2 (6 bases). Germline lookup yields CDR1 SNHLY and CDR2 FYNNEI. The V end was cut by 6 bases, the J end by 13 bases, with 20 bases between. The CDR3 is made up of 13 amino acids. The CDR3 reads CASSEGRWASEYF. The CDR3 region has the DNA TGTGCCAGCAGCGAGGGGAGGTGGGCTAGCGAGTATTTT.

The V gene is TRBV24-1, the J gene TRBJ1-1, with a weak D call TRBD1 (5 bases). V lost 9 bases and J 5 bases, leaving 15 bases between the germline ends. Germline V lookup: CDR1 KGHDR, CDR2 SFDVKD. CDR3 length: 13 residues. The CDR3 DNA is TGTGCCACCTCGCGGGGGGAGAGAACTGAAGCTTTCTTT. Translating it yields CATSRGERTEAFF.

The chain carries TRBV10-3 and TRBJ1-6; D unresolved. The V end lost 2 bases, the J end lost 5 bases, and 7 bases lay between the germline ends. Germline V gives CDR1 ENHRY, CDR2 SYGVKD. This CDR3 has 14 residues. CDR3: CAISESLNNSPLHF. CDR3 DNA: TGTGCCATCAGTGAGAGCCTTAATAATTCACCCCTCCACTTT.

The chain links TRBV10-3 to TRBJ2-7; 8 bases are shared with TRBD2. With V trimmed by 2 bases and J by 5 bases, 5 bases remained unmatched. The germline V gene has CDR1 ENHRY and CDR2 SYGVKD. This CDR3 is 14 amino acids long. The CDR3 protein is CAISETGGRDEQYF. CDR3 nucleotides: TGTGCCATCAGTGAGACGGGAGGGCGGGACGAGCAGTACTTC.

This chain links TRBV11-3 with TRBJ1-1; 7 positions match TRBD1. Germline-derived CDR1 and CDR2 are SGHNT and YENEEA. This CDR3 is 14 amino acids long. With 5 bases clipped from V and 1 base from J, the junction kept 4 bases outside the gene matches. Here the CDR3 reads CASSRGQANTEAFF. For the CDR3, the DNA is TGTGCCAGCAGCCGTGGACAGGCGAACACTGAAGCTTTCTTT.